The rows below give T cell receptor beta chains drawn from one sample of a study of blood T cell repertoires in COVID-19. Data came from immunoSEQ multiplex PCR; TCRdb stores just in-frame clones and leaves some out. This table holds around 300,000 clones, over 75% found once. The sample taken for sequencing was peripheral blood. The receptor set was obtained from a human donor in a cohort sampled during active COVID-19. Each CDR3 is given with its conserved first and last residue. A D gene is named only where the DNA matches it firmly. Clone size appears in some rows only: once, few, many, or a class for an expanded clone.

cdr3_length: 14; clone_size: once; v_call: TRBV5-1; d_call: TRBD1; j_call: TRBJ2-3; cdr3_nt: TGCGCCAGCAGCTCGGGACAGGCCTCAGATACGCAGTATTTT; cdr3_aa: CASSSGQASDTQYF
cdr3_length: 15; clone_size: -; v_call: TRBV5-6; d_call: -; j_call: TRBJ2-6; cdr3_nt: TGTGCCAGCAGCTTTACGGGTTCTGGGGCCAACGTCCTGACTTTC; cdr3_aa: CASSFTGSGANVLTF
cdr3_length: 14; clone_size: -; v_call: TRBV19; d_call: TRBD2; j_call: TRBJ2-2; cdr3_nt: TGTGCCAGTATTACGGGAGGGATGACCGGGGAGCTGTTTTTT; cdr3_aa: CASITGGMTGELFF
cdr3_length: 15; clone_size: few; v_call: TRBV9; d_call: -; j_call: TRBJ2-5; cdr3_nt: TGTGCCAGCAGCGTAGCCCCATGGGGAGGAGAGACCCAGTACTTC; cdr3_aa: CASSVAPWGGETQYF
cdr3_length: 15; clone_size: -; v_call: TRBV5-4; d_call: -; j_call: TRBJ2-1; cdr3_nt: TGTGCCAGCAGCTTAGGGGGGGCAGGGTACAATGAGCAGTTCTTC; cdr3_aa: CASSLGGAGYNEQFF
cdr3_length: 17; clone_size: -; v_call: TRBV5-1; d_call: TRBD1; j_call: TRBJ2-1; cdr3_nt: TGCGCCAGCAGCCCCTCCCTGGGACAGGGCTCGTTTGATGAGCAGTTCTTC; cdr3_aa: CASSPSLGQGSFDEQFF
cdr3_length: 13; clone_size: -; v_call: TRBV24-1; d_call: -; j_call: TRBJ1-1; cdr3_nt: TGTGCCACCCGGGGGGCGGGGAACACTGAAGCTTTCTTT; cdr3_aa: CATRGAGNTEAFF
cdr3_length: 15; clone_size: -; v_call: TRBV9; d_call: -; j_call: TRBJ1-1; cdr3_nt: TGTGCCAGCAGCGTCAGAGCGGCAGAGAACACTGAAGCTTTCTTT; cdr3_aa: CASSVRAAENTEAFF
cdr3_length: 21; clone_size: -; v_call: TRBV27; d_call: TRBD2; j_call: TRBJ2-1; cdr3_nt: TGTGCCAGCAGCCCTAAAATGAGGACTAGCGGGAGGGCCCTCGTAAGGAATGAGCAGTTCTTC; cdr3_aa: CASSPKMRTSGRALVRNEQFF
cdr3_length: 13; clone_size: -; v_call: TRBV6-5; d_call: -; j_call: TRBJ1-2; cdr3_nt: TGTGCCACACAACAGGGAGCGTTCTATGGCTACACCTTC; cdr3_aa: CATQQGAFYGYTF
cdr3_length: 16; clone_size: -; v_call: TRBV11-2; d_call: -; j_call: TRBJ2-7; cdr3_nt: TGTGCCAGCAGCTTAGGCTGGGCGGGAATATCCTACGAGCAGTACTTC; cdr3_aa: CASSLGWAGISYEQYF
cdr3_length: 14; clone_size: -; v_call: TRBV11-2; d_call: TRBD2; j_call: TRBJ2-7; cdr3_nt: TGTGCCAGCAGCTACCCGGGACTAAAGATTGAGCAGTACTTC; cdr3_aa: CASSYPGLKIEQYF
cdr3_length: 16; clone_size: -; v_call: TRBV9; d_call: -; j_call: TRBJ2-1; cdr3_nt: TGTGCCAGCAGCGTTAGCGGCCAAACTTCCTACAATGAGCAGTTCTTC; cdr3_aa: CASSVSGQTSYNEQFF
cdr3_length: 14; clone_size: -; v_call: TRBV5-1; d_call: -; j_call: TRBJ1-3; cdr3_nt: TGCGCCAGCAGCTCGACAGGAGAAGGAAACACCATATATTTT; cdr3_aa: CASSSTGEGNTIYF
cdr3_length: 16; clone_size: -; v_call: TRBV3-1/TRBV3-2; d_call: TRBD2; j_call: TRBJ2-7; cdr3_nt: TGTGCCAGCAGCCCAGCGGGACTAGCGGGATCCTACGAGCAGTACTTC; cdr3_aa: CASSPAGLAGSYEQYF
cdr3_length: 12; clone_size: -; v_call: TRBV5-8; d_call: -; j_call: TRBJ2-1; cdr3_nt: TGTGCCAGCAGCTTGCTAAGCTATGAGCAGTTCTTC; cdr3_aa: CASSLLSYEQFF
cdr3_length: 13; clone_size: -; v_call: TRBV29-1; d_call: TRBD2; j_call: TRBJ2-7; cdr3_nt: TGCAGCGTCGGGACTAGCGTCAGCGACGAGCAGTACTTC; cdr3_aa: CSVGTSVSDEQYF
cdr3_length: 17; clone_size: -; v_call: TRBV5-1; d_call: -; j_call: TRBJ2-2; cdr3_nt: TGCGCCAGCAGCCCGGGAGAGTCTCCAGGCGGGACCGGGGAGCTGTTTTTT; cdr3_aa: CASSPGESPGGTGELFF
cdr3_length: 17; clone_size: -; v_call: TRBV11-2; d_call: TRBD1; j_call: TRBJ2-7; cdr3_nt: TGTGCCAGCAGCCAGGGGACAGGGGGTCCGAGCTCCTACGAGCAGTACTTC; cdr3_aa: CASSQGTGGPSSYEQYF
cdr3_length: 12; clone_size: -; v_call: TRBV9; d_call: -; j_call: TRBJ1-1; cdr3_nt: TGTGCCAGCTCCCCGGTGAACACTGAAGCTTTCTTT; cdr3_aa: CASSPVNTEAFF
cdr3_length: 15; clone_size: -; v_call: TRBV18; d_call: TRBD1; j_call: TRBJ2-1; cdr3_nt: TGTGCCAGCTCACCATGGACAGGGGGTGTCAATGAGCAGTTCTTC; cdr3_aa: CASSPWTGGVNEQFF
cdr3_length: 18; clone_size: -; v_call: TRBV14; d_call: -; j_call: TRBJ2-1; cdr3_nt: TGTGCCAGCAGCCAAGAGAATTTAGCGGTCCCTGGGGGCAATGAGCAGTTCTTC; cdr3_aa: CASSQENLAVPGGNEQFF
cdr3_length: 15; clone_size: -; v_call: TRBV7-2; d_call: TRBD1; j_call: TRBJ1-1; cdr3_nt: TGTGCCAGCAGCGCGAGACAGGGTGCCACCACTGAAGCTTTCTTT; cdr3_aa: CASSARQGATTEAFF
cdr3_length: 14; clone_size: -; v_call: TRBV4-3; d_call: -; j_call: TRBJ1-5; cdr3_nt: TGCGCCAGCAGCCAAGAATTAAATAGTCAGCCCCAGCATTTT; cdr3_aa: CASSQELNSQPQHF
cdr3_length: 15; clone_size: -; v_call: TRBV18; d_call: -; j_call: TRBJ2-3; cdr3_nt: TGTGCCAGCTCACGGGACGGGAGCGGCACAGATACGCAGTATTTT; cdr3_aa: CASSRDGSGTDTQYF
cdr3_length: 14; clone_size: -; v_call: TRBV2; d_call: -; j_call: TRBJ2-5; cdr3_nt: TGTGCCAGCAGGGACCCTCGGGAGAGCGAGACCCAGTACTTC; cdr3_aa: CASRDPRESETQYF
cdr3_length: 18; clone_size: few; v_call: TRBV21-1; d_call: -; j_call: TRBJ1-3; cdr3_nt: TGTGCCAGCAGCAAAGCCGAAAGTGACAGCAGCTCTGGAAACACCATATATTTT; cdr3_aa: CASSKAESDSSSGNTIYF
cdr3_length: 13; clone_size: once; v_call: TRBV2; d_call: -; j_call: TRBJ2-1; cdr3_nt: TGTGCCAGCAGTATGGGTGAGGTGAATGAGCAGTTCTTC; cdr3_aa: CASSMGEVNEQFF
cdr3_length: 13; clone_size: -; v_call: TRBV7-3; d_call: -; j_call: TRBJ2-5; cdr3_nt: TGTGCCAGCAGCTCCTACCCTCAAGAGACCCAGTACTTC; cdr3_aa: CASSSYPQETQYF
cdr3_length: 15; clone_size: -; v_call: TRBV27; d_call: -; j_call: TRBJ1-6; cdr3_nt: TGTGCCAGCAGTTTGACAGGTTGGGAAAATTCACCCCTCCACTTT; cdr3_aa: CASSLTGWENSPLHF
cdr3_length: 15; clone_size: -; v_call: TRBV2; d_call: -; j_call: TRBJ2-2; cdr3_nt: TGTGCCAGCAGTGAGGGGGACTCGAGAGCCGGGGAGCTGTTTTTT; cdr3_aa: CASSEGDSRAGELFF
cdr3_length: 15; clone_size: -; v_call: TRBV4-2; d_call: TRBD2; j_call: TRBJ2-2; cdr3_nt: TGTGCCAGCAGCCCGGGACTAGCGGAGACCGGGGAGCTGTTTTTT; cdr3_aa: CASSPGLAETGELFF
cdr3_length: 14; clone_size: -; v_call: TRBV2; d_call: -; j_call: TRBJ2-7; cdr3_nt: TGTGCCAGCAGGGATAGTGGACGGGGCTACGAGCAGTACTTC; cdr3_aa: CASRDSGRGYEQYF
cdr3_length: 15; clone_size: -; v_call: TRBV6-1; d_call: -; j_call: TRBJ2-3; cdr3_nt: TGTGCCAGCAGTGAAGCTGGGACACTCACAGATACGCAGTATTTT; cdr3_aa: CASSEAGTLTDTQYF
cdr3_length: 17; clone_size: -; v_call: TRBV14; d_call: TRBD1; j_call: TRBJ2-1; cdr3_nt: TGTGCCAGCAGCCAACTCACCGGGACAGGGGGGCCTAATGAGCAGTTCTTC; cdr3_aa: CASSQLTGTGGPNEQFF
cdr3_length: 13; clone_size: -; v_call: TRBV19; d_call: -; j_call: TRBJ2-7; cdr3_nt: TGTGCCAGTATCGACCGGGATGGCTACGAGCAGTACTTC; cdr3_aa: CASIDRDGYEQYF
cdr3_length: 13; clone_size: -; v_call: TRBV6-5; d_call: TRBD1; j_call: TRBJ1-5; cdr3_nt: TGTGCCAGCAGGCCACAGGGGAATCAGCCCCAGCATTTT; cdr3_aa: CASRPQGNQPQHF
cdr3_length: 16; clone_size: -; v_call: TRBV4-3; d_call: -; j_call: TRBJ1-2; cdr3_nt: TGCGCCAGCAGCCAAGGCTTCCCGGGGACTAACTATGGCTACACCTTC; cdr3_aa: CASSQGFPGTNYGYTF
cdr3_length: 17; clone_size: -; v_call: TRBV7-2; d_call: TRBD1; j_call: TRBJ1-3; cdr3_nt: TGTGCCAGCAGCTTAAGAGGACAGGGGGTGGGAGGAAACACCATATATTTT; cdr3_aa: CASSLRGQGVGGNTIYF
cdr3_length: 14; clone_size: once; v_call: TRBV7-3; d_call: -; j_call: TRBJ2-2; cdr3_nt: TGTGCCAGCAGCGAGGGGGTGAACACCGGGGAGCTGTTTTTT; cdr3_aa: CASSEGVNTGELFF